The 31 T cell receptor beta chains below come from one sample, sequenced in a study of patients and donors after allogeneic stem cell transplantation. TCRdb analysed the RT-PCR reads with MiXCR anew, one entry per CDR3 protein. The profile covers about 960,000 distinct CDR3 sequences, with over 15% appearing a single time and roughly 6.4% taken by the ten largest. Source material: blood, either unsorted or a sorted T cell fraction (not recorded which). These receptors were obtained from a human donor who was either an allogeneic HSCT recipient or a stem cell or donor lymphocyte infusion donor (not recorded which). It is not recorded whose cells these are; they may come from a transplant donor.

The V call is TRBV28, the J call TRBJ1-5; the D gene is possibly TRBD1 (6 bases). This CDR3 is 15 amino acids long. Germline V gives CDR1 MDHEN, CDR2 SYDVKM. With 5 bases removed from V and 6 bases from J, the gap between germline ends came to 17 bases. CDR3 in DNA: TGTGCCAGCAGTCAACAGGGAGAGAGGGGTCAGCCCCAGCATTTT. Translated: CASSQQGERGQPQHF.

The chain couples TRBV20-1 to TRBJ2-7, with 8 bases matching TRBD1. The V and J ends lost 1 base and 0 bases, in that order; junction bases with no gene match: 14. This CDR3 has 18 amino acids. From germline, CDR1 is DFQATT and CDR2 SNEGSKA (reference sequence). CDR3 bases: TGCAGTGCTAGAGCCAACACTCGGGACAGGAGTATCTCCTACGAGCAGTACTTC. Its translation is CSARANTRDRSISYEQYF.

A few counts support this clonotype. The chain has TRBV7-9 and TRBJ2-7; possibly TRBD2 for D (6 bases). Trimming took off 5 bases at V and 0 bases at J, with 17 bases between the two ends. The CDR3 length is 16 residues. The germline CDR1 and CDR2 sequences are SEHNR and FQNEAQ (reference sequence). CDR3 DNA: TGTGCCAGCAGCCGCATTCGGACTACCCCCTCCTACGAGCAGTACTTC. Translating it yields CASSRIRTTPSYEQYF.

This clonotype has more than one count but fewer than ten. The chain recombines TRBV5-1 with TRBJ1-1, with 9 bases fitting TRBD1. Germline CDR1 reads SGHRS; CDR2 reads YFSETQ. Germline trimming cut 6 bases from V and 5 bases from J; bases unmatched to any gene: 8. This CDR3 region has 14 residues. The CDR3 DNA reads as TGCGCCAGCACCGCCAGACAGGGGGGTACTGAAGCTTTCTTT. Amino acid sequence: CASTARQGGTEAFF.

This clonotype was counted a single time. The V call is TRBV7-2, the J call TRBJ2-7, with TRBD2 matching 7 bases. Germline V gives CDR1 SGHTA, CDR2 FQGNSA. With V trimmed by 1 base and J by 4 bases, 4 bases remained unmatched. This CDR3 spans 14 amino acids. CDR3 in amino acids: CASSLDGEGYEQYF. CDR3 coding DNA: TGTGCCAGCAGCTTAGATGGGGAGGGGTACGAGCAGTACTTC.

This clonotype was seen a handful of times. This chain uses TRBV7-9 with TRBJ2-7, with 7 bases aligning to TRBD1. In germline, CDR1 is SEHNR, CDR2 FQNEAQ (reference sequence). V shed 6 bases, J shed 2 bases, and the junction held 10 bases outside the gene matches. The CDR3 loop spans 15 amino acids. CDR3 nucleotide sequence: TGTGCCAGCAGTTGGGGACCCACAGGGGCCTACGAGCAGTACTTC. It is translated as CASSWGPTGAYEQYF.

This chain links TRBV20-1 with TRBJ1-1; D gene uncertain. Germline V CDR1 and CDR2: DFQATT, SNEGSKA (reference sequence). CDR3 length equals 13 residues. Trimming cost V 3 bases and J 1 base, with 9 bases left between them. CDR3 in amino acids: CSASLRGNTEAFF. As DNA, the CDR3 is TGCAGTGCTAGCCTCCGGGGGAACACTGAAGCTTTCTTT.

J is TRBJ2-7 and V is TRBV27; D perhaps matches TRBD1 (6 bases). V shed 3 bases and J shed 6 bases, with 15 bases lying between them. The CDR3 runs to 14 residues. Per germline, CDR1 MNHEY and CDR2 SMNVEV (reference sequence). The CDR3 loop is CASSLGHALSEQYF. CDR3 in DNA: TGTGCCAGCAGTTTGGGACATGCCTTGAGCGAGCAGTACTTC.

A few counts support this clonotype. CDR3 amino acids: CASSLLLSGTGLYGYTF. In nucleotides, the CDR3 is TGCGCCAGCAGCTTGCTTCTCTCCGGGACAGGACTCTATGGCTACACCTTC. J is TRBJ1-2 and V is TRBV5-1; TRBD1 matches at 8 bases. Looked up from germline, CDR1 is SGHRS and CDR2 is YFSETQ. Unmatched junction bases numbered 12, after V lost 1 base and J lost 4 bases. This CDR3 has 17 residues.

This clonotype turned up a few times. The chain couples TRBV6-1 to TRBJ2-5; 12 nucleotides match TRBD2. Germline CDR1 MNHNS, CDR2 SASEGT. Germline trimming cut 5 bases from V and 3 bases from J; bases unmatched to any gene: 4. This CDR3 has 15 amino acids. The CDR3 nucleotides read TGTGCCAGCAGTCCCCTAGCGGGAGGGGAAGAGACCCAGTACTTC. This encodes CASSPLAGGEETQYF.

This chain connects TRBV7-9 to TRBJ2-3, with 13 bases matching TRBD2. This CDR3 is 17 amino acids long. Germline V lookup: CDR1 SEHNR, CDR2 FQNEAQ (reference sequence). With 4 bases clipped from V and 6 bases from J, the junction kept 10 bases outside the gene matches. Here the CDR3 reads CASSSSWTSGRLDTQYF. CDR3 DNA: TGTGCCAGCAGCTCAAGTTGGACTAGCGGGAGACTTGATACGCAGTATTTT.

V gene TRBV20-1 combines with J gene TRBJ2-3; TRBD2 matches 12 bases. With V trimmed by 8 bases and J by 2 bases, 8 bases remained unmatched. The CDR3 totals 15 residues. Germline CDR1 reads DFQATT; CDR2 reads SNEGSKA (reference sequence). The CDR3: CSFPGTSGYTDTQYF. The CDR3 nucleotides are TGCAGTTTCCCCGGGACTAGCGGGTACACAGATACGCAGTATTTT.

This chain uses TRBV6-4 with TRBJ1-1; D is perhaps TRBD1 (5 bases). This CDR3 has 15 residues. CDR1 is MRHNA and CDR2 is SNTAGT in the germline V gene. V was pared by 0 bases and J by 1 base, with 9 bases between. CDR3 in DNA: TGTGCCAGCAGTGACTCGGGGGAGGGGAACACTGAAGCTTTCTTT. Residues: CASSDSGEGNTEAFF.

This chain's CDR3 is CASGEGPTYGYTF. CDR3 in DNA: TGTGCCAGCGGGGAGGGGCCGACTTATGGCTACACCTTC. The chain uses TRBV28 and TRBJ1-2, with TRBD1 as a possible D gene (5 bases). This CDR3 has 13 residues. With 8 bases removed from V and 5 bases from J, the gap between germline ends came to 15 bases. Germline-derived CDR1 and CDR2 are MDHEN and SYDVKM.

The CDR3: CASSSLIEGQYF. In DNA form, the CDR3 reads TGTGCCAGCAGCTCACTGATTGAAGGGCAGTACTTC. J is TRBJ2-7 and V is TRBV7-9; the D is unclear. Germline loops: CDR1 SEHNR, CDR2 FQNEAQ (reference sequence). The V gene lost 4 bases and the J gene lost 9 bases, with 13 bases spanning the gap. The CDR3 consists of 12 residues.

The rearrangement links TRBV7-2 to TRBJ1-1, with D perhaps TRBD1 (6 bases). Germline V lookup: CDR1 SGHTA, CDR2 FQGNSA. The CDR3 has 15 residues. The ends were cut back, 0 bases at V and 3 bases at J, with 11 bases in the middle. Here the CDR3 reads CASSLAWGLHTEAFF. CDR3 nucleotide sequence: TGTGCCAGCAGCTTAGCGTGGGGGCTGCACACTGAAGCTTTCTTT.

V usage is TRBV7-8 and J usage is TRBJ2-5, with 7 bases matching TRBD1. The length of the CDR3 is 18 residues. Trimming at V came to 4 bases and at J to 0 bases, leaving 14 bases not matched to a gene. The V gene's germline CDR1 is SGHVS and CDR2 FQNEAQ. In DNA form, the CDR3 reads TGTGCCAGCAGCTCCATCTCCCGACAGGGATTGTACCAAGAGACCCAGTACTTC. Its translation is CASSSISRQGLYQETQYF.

The genes are TRBV29-1 and TRBJ2-1, with TRBD2 as a possible D gene (6 bases). Germline CDR1 SQVTM, CDR2 ANQGSEA. CDR3 size: 13 residues. V was pared by 4 bases and J by 6 bases, with 13 bases between. CDR3 sequence reads: CSVVGLAINEQFF. Written as DNA, the CDR3 is TGCAGCGTTGTAGGGCTAGCGATCAATGAGCAGTTCTTC.

This clonotype has ten or more counts. The rearrangement joins TRBV11-2 to TRBJ2-7, with TRBD1 identical over 10 bases. The CDR3 consists of 16 residues. The germline CDR1 and CDR2 sequences are SGHAT and FQNNGV. V lost 0 bases and J lost 1; bases outside the gene matches: 3. The CDR3 here is CASSLEWDRGSYEQYF. The CDR3 DNA reads TGTGCCAGCAGCTTAGAATGGGACAGGGGTTCCTACGAGCAGTACTTC.

Written as DNA, the CDR3 is TGTGCCAGCAGTTTAGAGGCAGGGGGCGCCGGGGCTAGGGAGCTGTTTTTT. It encodes CASSLEAGGAGARELFF. The V gene is TRBV12-3 or TRBV12-4, the J gene TRBJ2-2; the match to TRBD1 covers 8 bases. V was clipped by 1 base and J by 9 bases; unmatched bases: 13. The CDR3 spans 17 residues.

The CDR3 loop is CATSRPQGETQYF. CDR3 sequence (DNA): TGTGCCACCAGCAGACCACAGGGGGAGACCCAGTACTTC. V gene TRBV15 combines with J gene TRBJ2-5; TRBD1 matches 7 bases. This CDR3 has 13 residues. Losses at the gene ends were 2 bases for V and 5 bases for J; bases not matched to a gene: 2. The germline CDR1 and CDR2 sequences are LNHNV and YYDKDF (reference sequence).

The chain uses TRBV9 and TRBJ2-1; 10 positions agree with TRBD2. Germline CDR1 is SGDLS and CDR2 is YYNGEE. The CDR3 runs 18 residues. V gave up 4 bases and J gave up 3 bases; unmatched junction bases: 13. The CDR3 nucleotides are TGTGCCAGCAGCCCCCCCGGGATAACTAGCGGGGACTACAATGAGCAGTTCTTC. Amino acid sequence: CASSPPGITSGDYNEQFF.

The rearrangement uses TRBV14 and TRBJ2-7; D unresolved. Germline V gives CDR1 SGHDN, CDR2 FVKESK. Between the trimmed V and J ends, which lost 1 base and 5 bases, there was a span of 9 bases. The CDR3 is made up of 13 amino acids. The CDR3 DNA reads as TGTGCCAGCAGCCAAGTTGGGGTCCACGAGCAGTACTTC. It specifies CASSQVGVHEQYF. The full variable domain, with the rest looked up from reference TRBV14 and TRBJ2-7, is EAGVTQFPSHSVIEKGQTVTLRCDPISGHDNLYWYRRVMGKEIKFLLHFVKESKQDESGMPNNRFLAERTGGTYSTLKVQPAELEDSGVYFCASSQVGVHEQYFGPGTRLTVT.

The CDR3 DNA follows: TGTGCCAGCAGCCCCGAGCTAAACCTGTATTCACCCCTCCACTTT. Protein product: CASSPELNLYSPLHF. The chain combines TRBV5-5 with TRBJ1-6; D not resolved. The germline V gene has CDR1 SGHKS and CDR2 YYEKEE (reference sequence). This CDR3 is 15 amino acids long. V was trimmed by 4 bases and J by 8 bases, leaving 16 bases between them.

This clonotype was observed a few times. The chain is built from TRBV30 and TRBJ1-1, with D unresolved. This CDR3 has 15 amino acids. The germline CDR1 and CDR2 sequences are GTSNPN and SVGIG (reference sequence). V was shortened by 5 bases and J by 1 base, with 17 bases between the two germline ends. The CDR3 here is CAWGPKLRGNTEAFF. The CDR3 DNA reads as TGTGCCTGGGGACCAAAGCTTCGGGGGAACACTGAAGCTTTCTTT.

This clonotype was recorded at least ten times. The rearrangement links TRBV24-1 to TRBJ2-2; no clear D gene. The CDR3 has 15 amino acids. Deletions cut 9 bases from V and 1 base from J, with 14 bases between. CDR1 and CDR2 from the germline V gene are KGHDR and SFDVKD. This chain's CDR3 is CATADPRKNTGELFF. CDR3 nucleotides: TGTGCCACCGCAGACCCTCGCAAGAACACCGGGGAGCTGTTTTTT.

This clonotype occurred a few times. The V call is TRBV6-1, the J call TRBJ2-1; D possibly corresponds to TRBD1 (6 bases). V lost 10 bases, J lost 12 bases, and 25 bases lay in between. The germline V gene encodes CDR1 MNHNS and CDR2 SASEGT. There are 14 residues in the CDR3. The CDR3 reads CAITRTVGFFGQFF. In DNA form, the CDR3 reads TGTGCCATAACTCGGACAGTGGGATTTTTTGGGCAGTTCTTC.

The chain joins TRBV20-1 to TRBJ2-1; D remains unclear. CDR1 is DFQATT, CDR2 SNEGSKA, per germline (reference sequence). The CDR3 contains 11 residues. The germline V and J ends were trimmed by 5 bases and 2 bases, with 4 bases remaining between them. The CDR3 sequence: CSAPTYNEQFF. As DNA, the CDR3 is TGCAGTGCTCCAACCTACAATGAGCAGTTCTTC.

CDR3 sequence: CAWSAGLVTNEQYF. The CDR3 nucleotides read TGTGCCTGGAGTGCGGGACTAGTTACCAACGAGCAGTACTTC. This rearrangement joins TRBV30 to TRBJ2-7, with 8 bases lining up with TRBD2. The V gene end was trimmed by 1 base and the J gene end by 5 bases; junction bases not matched to a gene: 7. Germline values: CDR1 GTSNPN, CDR2 SVGIG (reference sequence). This CDR3 spans 14 amino acids.

This clonotype has only a few counts. V gene TRBV4-3 combines with J gene TRBJ2-7, with D unresolved. Between the trimmed V and J ends, which lost 4 bases and 0 bases, there was a span of 7 bases. Germline CDR1 and CDR2: LGHNA and YSLEER. The CDR3 is 13 amino acids. As DNA, the CDR3 is TGCGCCAGCAGCCCCTCTAACTCCTACGAGCAGTACTTC. Translated: CASSPSNSYEQYF.

This rearrangement joins TRBV4-2 to TRBJ1-3; TRBD1 matches at 12 bases. This CDR3 is built from 17 residues. CDR1 LGHNA and CDR2 YNFKEQ come from the germline V gene. J lost 8 bases, V lost 0 bases, and 8 bases had no gene match. The chain's CDR3 is CASSQDRDRGHVYTIYF. The CDR3, as DNA: TGTGCCAGCAGCCAAGATAGGGACAGGGGGCATGTATACACCATATATTTT.